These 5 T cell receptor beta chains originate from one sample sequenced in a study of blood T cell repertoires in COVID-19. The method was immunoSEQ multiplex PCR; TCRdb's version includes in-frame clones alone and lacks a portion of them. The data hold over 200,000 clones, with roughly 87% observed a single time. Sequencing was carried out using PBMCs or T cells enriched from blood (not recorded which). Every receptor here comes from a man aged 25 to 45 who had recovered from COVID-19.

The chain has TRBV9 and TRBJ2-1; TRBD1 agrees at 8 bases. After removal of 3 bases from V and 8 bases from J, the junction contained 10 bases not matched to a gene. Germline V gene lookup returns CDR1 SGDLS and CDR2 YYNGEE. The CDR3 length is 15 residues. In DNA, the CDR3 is TGTGCCAGCAGCGGGTCTCCAGGGGGCGTGGATGAGCAGTTCTTC. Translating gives CASSGSPGGVDEQFF.

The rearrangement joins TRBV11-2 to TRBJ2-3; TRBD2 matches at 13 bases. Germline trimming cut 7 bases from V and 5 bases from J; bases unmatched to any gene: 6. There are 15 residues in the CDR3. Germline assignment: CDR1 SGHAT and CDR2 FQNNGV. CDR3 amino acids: CASTRRTSGRDTQYF. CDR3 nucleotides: TGTGCCAGCACCCGACGGACTAGCGGGAGAGATACGCAGTATTTT.

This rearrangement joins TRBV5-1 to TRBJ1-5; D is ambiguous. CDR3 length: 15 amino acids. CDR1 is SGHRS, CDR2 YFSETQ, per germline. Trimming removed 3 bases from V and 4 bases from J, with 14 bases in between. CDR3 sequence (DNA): TGCGCCAGCAGCTCCACCGCGGGGAATAATCAGCCCCAGCATTTT. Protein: CASSSTAGNNQPQHF.

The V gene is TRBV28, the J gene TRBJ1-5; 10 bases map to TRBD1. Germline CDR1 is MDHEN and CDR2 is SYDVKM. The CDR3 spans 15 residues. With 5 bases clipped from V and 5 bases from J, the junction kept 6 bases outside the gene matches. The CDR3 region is CASSIGTGEYQPQHF. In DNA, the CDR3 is TGTGCCAGCAGTATCGGGACAGGGGAATATCAGCCCCAGCATTTT. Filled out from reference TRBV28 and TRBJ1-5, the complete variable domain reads DVKVTQSSRYLVKRTGEKVFLECVQDMDHENMFWYRQDPGLGLRLIYFSYDVKMKEKGDIPEGYSVSREKKERFSLILESASTNQTSMYLCASSIGTGEYQPQHFGDGTRLSIL.

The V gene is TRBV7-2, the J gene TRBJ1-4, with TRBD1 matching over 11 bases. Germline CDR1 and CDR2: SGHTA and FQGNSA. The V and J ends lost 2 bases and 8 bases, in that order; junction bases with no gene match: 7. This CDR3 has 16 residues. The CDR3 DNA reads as TGTGCCAGCAGCTTAACCGGGACAGGGGGTCGGGAAAAACTGTTTTTT. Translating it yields CASSLTGTGGREKLFF. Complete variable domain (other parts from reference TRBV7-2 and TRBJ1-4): GAGVSQSPSNKVTEKGKDVELRCDPISGHTALYWYRQSLGQGLEFLIYFQGNSAPDKSGLPSDRFSAERTGGSVSTLTIQRTQQEDSAVYLCASSLTGTGGREKLFFGSGTQLSVL.